The T cell receptor (beta chain) described here comes from a study of control samples from healthy donors and cancer patients. Data came from immunoSEQ multiplex PCR; TCRdb stores just in-frame clones and leaves some out. The data show about 120,000 clones, approximately 90% seen once. Germline CDR1 is SEHNR and CDR2 is FQNEAQ (reference sequence). There are 15 residues in the CDR3. Unmatched junction bases numbered 3, after V lost 3 bases and J lost 4 bases. Sequencing was carried out using blood. The TCR comes from a man in his forties or fifties in good health. This chain uses TRBV7-9 with TRBJ2-2; 9 nucleotides agree with TRBD1. CDR3 DNA sequence: TGTGCCAGCAGCTTCCGGGACAGGGTCACCGGGGAGCTGTTTTTT. This encodes CASSFRDRVTGELFF.